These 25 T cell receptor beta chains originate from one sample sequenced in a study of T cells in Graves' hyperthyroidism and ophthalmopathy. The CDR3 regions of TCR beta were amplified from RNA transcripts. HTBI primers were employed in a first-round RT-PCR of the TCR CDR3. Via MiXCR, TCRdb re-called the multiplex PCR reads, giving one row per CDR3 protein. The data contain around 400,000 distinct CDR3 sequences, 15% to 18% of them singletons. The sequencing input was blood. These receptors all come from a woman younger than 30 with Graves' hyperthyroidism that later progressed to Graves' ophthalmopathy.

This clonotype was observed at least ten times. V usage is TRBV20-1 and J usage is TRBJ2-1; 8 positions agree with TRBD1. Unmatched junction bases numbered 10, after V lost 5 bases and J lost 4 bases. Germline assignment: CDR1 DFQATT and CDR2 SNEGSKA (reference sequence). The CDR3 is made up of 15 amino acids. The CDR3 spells CSAVRTGQGYNEQFF. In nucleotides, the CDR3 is TGCAGTGCTGTAAGGACAGGGCAAGGATACAATGAGCAGTTCTTC.

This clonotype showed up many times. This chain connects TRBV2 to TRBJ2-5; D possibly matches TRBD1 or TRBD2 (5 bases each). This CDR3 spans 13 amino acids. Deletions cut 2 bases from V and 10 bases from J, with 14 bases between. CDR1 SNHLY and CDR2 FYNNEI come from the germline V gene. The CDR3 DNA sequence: TGTGCCAGCAGTGAACCCGAGGGGCCAGACCAGTACTTC. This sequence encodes CASSEPEGPDQYF.

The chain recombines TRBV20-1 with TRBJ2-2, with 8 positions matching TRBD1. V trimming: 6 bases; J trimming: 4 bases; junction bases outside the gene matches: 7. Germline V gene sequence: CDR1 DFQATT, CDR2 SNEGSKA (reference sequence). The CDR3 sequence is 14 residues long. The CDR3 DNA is TGCAGTGCCACGGGGACAGGACTCACCGGGGAGCTGTTTTTT. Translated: CSATGTGLTGELFF.

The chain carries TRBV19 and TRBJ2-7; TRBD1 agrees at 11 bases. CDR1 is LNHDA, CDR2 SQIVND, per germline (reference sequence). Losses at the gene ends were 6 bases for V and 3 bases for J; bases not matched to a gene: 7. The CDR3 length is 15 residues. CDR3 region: CASRAPGTGGYEQYF. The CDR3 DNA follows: TGTGCCAGTAGGGCACCCGGGACAGGGGGCTACGAGCAGTACTTC.

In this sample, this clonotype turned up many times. The CDR3 sequence: CSARDWAGLAVSYEQYF. CDR3 DNA sequence: TGCAGTGCTAGAGATTGGGCGGGACTAGCGGTTTCCTACGAGCAGTACTTC. J is TRBJ2-7 and V is TRBV20-1, with TRBD2 matching 11 bases. The germline CDR1 and CDR2 sequences are DFQATT and SNEGSKA (reference sequence). The CDR3 runs 17 residues. Trimming took 0 bases from V and 1 from J; bases not matched to a gene: 8.

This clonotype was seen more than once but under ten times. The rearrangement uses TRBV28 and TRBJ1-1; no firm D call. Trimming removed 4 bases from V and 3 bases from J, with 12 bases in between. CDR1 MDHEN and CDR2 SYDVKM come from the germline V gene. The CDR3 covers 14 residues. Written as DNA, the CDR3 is TGTGCCAGCAGTTCCCGGCGGGAGGACACTGAAGCTTTCTTT. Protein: CASSSRREDTEAFF.

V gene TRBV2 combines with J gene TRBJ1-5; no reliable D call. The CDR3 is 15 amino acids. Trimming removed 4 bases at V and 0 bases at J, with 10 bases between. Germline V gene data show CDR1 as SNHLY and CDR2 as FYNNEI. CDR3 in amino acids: CASSVRLDSNQPQHF. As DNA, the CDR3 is TGTGCCAGCAGTGTTAGGTTAGATAGCAATCAGCCCCAGCATTTT.

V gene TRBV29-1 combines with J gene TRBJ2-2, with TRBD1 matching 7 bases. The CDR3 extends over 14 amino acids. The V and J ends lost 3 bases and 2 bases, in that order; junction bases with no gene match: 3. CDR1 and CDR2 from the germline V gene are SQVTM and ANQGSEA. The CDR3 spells CSVERTGNTGELFF. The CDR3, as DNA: TGCAGCGTTGAGAGGACAGGAAACACCGGGGAGCTGTTTTTT.

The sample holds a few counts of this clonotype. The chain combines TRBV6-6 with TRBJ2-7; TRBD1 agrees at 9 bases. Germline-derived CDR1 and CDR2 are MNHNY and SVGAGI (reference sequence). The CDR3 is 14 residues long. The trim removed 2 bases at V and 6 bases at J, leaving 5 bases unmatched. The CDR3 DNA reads TGTGCCAGCAGTTACAAGTACAGGGGGCGCGAGCAGTACTTC. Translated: CASSYKYRGREQYF.

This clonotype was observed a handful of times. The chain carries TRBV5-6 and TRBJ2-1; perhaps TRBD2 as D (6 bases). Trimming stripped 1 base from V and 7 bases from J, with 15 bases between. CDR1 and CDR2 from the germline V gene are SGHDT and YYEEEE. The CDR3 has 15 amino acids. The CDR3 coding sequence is TGTGCCAGCAGCTTGTGGCCTAGCGAAGGGAATGAGCAGTTCTTC. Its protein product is CASSLWPSEGNEQFF.

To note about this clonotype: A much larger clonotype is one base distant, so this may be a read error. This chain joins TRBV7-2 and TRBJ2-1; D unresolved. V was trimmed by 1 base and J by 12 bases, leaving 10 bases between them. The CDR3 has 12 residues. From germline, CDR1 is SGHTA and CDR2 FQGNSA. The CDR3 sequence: CASSLGVHGQFF. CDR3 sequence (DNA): TGTGCCAGCAGCTTAGGTGTCCATGGGCAGTTCTTC. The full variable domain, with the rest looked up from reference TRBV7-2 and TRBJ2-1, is GAGVSQSPSNKVTEKGKDVELRCDPISGHTALYWYRQSLGQGLEFLIYFQGNSAPDKSGLPSDRFSAERTGGSVSTLTIQRTQQEDSAVYLCASSLGVHGQFFGPGTRLTVL.

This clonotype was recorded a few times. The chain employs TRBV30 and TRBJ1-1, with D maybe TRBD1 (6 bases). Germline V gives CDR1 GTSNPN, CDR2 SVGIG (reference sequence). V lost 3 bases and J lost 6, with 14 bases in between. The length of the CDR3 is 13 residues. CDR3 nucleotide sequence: TGTGCCTGGAGCGCCGTAAGGGGGTCTGAAGCTTTCTTT. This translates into CAWSAVRGSEAFF. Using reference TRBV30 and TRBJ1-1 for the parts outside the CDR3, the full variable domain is SQTIHQWPATLVQPVGSPLSLECTVEGTSNPNLYWYRQAAGRGLQLLFYSVGIGQISSEVPQNLSASRPQDRQFILSSKKLLLSDSGFYLCAWSAVRGSEAFFGQGTRLTVV.

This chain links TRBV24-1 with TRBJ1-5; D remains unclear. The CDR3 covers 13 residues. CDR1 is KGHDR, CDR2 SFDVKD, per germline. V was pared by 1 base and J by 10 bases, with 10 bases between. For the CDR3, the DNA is TGTGCCACCAGTGATTTTATGGGCGAACCCCAGCATTTT. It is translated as CATSDFMGEPQHF.

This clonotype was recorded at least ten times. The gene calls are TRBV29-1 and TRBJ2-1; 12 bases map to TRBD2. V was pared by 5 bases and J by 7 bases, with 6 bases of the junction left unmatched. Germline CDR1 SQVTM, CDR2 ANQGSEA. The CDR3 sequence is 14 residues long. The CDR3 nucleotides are TGCAGCGTTAATCTAGCGGGAGGGCGAAATGAGCAGTTCTTC. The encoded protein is CSVNLAGGRNEQFF.

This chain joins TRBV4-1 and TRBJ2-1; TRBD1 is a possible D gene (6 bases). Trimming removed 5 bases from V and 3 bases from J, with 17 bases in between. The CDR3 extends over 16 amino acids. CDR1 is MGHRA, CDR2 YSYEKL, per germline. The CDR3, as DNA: TGCGCCAGCAGCAAAAACAGGGATGGGAGCTACAATGAGCAGTTCTTC. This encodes CASSKNRDGSYNEQFF.

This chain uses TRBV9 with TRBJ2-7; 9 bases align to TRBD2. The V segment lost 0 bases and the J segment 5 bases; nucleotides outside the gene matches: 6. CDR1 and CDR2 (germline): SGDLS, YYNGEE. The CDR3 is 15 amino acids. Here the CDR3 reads CASSVGLREGNEQYF. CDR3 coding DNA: TGTGCCAGCAGCGTAGGCTTGCGGGAGGGCAACGAGCAGTACTTC.

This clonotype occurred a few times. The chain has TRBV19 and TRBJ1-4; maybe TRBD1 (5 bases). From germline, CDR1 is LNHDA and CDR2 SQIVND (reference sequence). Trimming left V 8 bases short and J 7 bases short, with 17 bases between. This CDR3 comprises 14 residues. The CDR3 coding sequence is TGTGCCAGTGGGGGACTGTGGAACAGTGAAAAACTGTTTTTT. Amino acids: CASGGLWNSEKLFF.

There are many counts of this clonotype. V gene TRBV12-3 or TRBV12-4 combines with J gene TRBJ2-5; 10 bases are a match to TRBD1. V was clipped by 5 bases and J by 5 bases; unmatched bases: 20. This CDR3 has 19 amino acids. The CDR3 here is CASSTWTGGLAEKGETQYF. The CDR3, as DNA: TGTGCCAGCAGTACTTGGACAGGGGGTCTAGCGGAGAAGGGGGAGACCCAGTACTTC.

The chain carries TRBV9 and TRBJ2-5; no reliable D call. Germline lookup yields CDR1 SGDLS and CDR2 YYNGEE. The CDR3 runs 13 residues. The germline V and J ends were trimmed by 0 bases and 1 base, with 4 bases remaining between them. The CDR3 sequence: CASSVATQETQYF. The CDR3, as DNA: TGTGCCAGCAGCGTAGCTACCCAAGAGACCCAGTACTTC. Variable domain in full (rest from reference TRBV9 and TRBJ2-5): DSGVTQTPKHLITATGQRVTLRCSPRSGDLSVYWYQQSLDQGLQFLIQYYNGEERAKGNILERFSAQQFPDLHSELNLSSLELGDSALYFCASSVATQETQYFGPGTRLLVL.

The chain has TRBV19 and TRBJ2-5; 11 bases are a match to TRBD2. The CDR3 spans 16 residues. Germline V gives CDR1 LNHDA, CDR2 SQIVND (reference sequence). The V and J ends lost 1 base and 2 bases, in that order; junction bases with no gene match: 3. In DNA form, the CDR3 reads TGTGCCAGTAGTATAGGAGTAGCGGGAGGGCAAGAGACCCAGTACTTC. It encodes CASSIGVAGGQETQYF.

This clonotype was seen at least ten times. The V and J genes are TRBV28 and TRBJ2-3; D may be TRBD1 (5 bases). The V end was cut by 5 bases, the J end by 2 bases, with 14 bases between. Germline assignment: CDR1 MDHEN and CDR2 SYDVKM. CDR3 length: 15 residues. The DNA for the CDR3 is TGTGCCAGCAGTCCCACCTCCAGGGCCACAGATACGCAGTATTTT. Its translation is CASSPTSRATDTQYF. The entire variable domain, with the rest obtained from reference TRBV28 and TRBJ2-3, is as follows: DVKVTQSSRYLVKRTGEKVFLECVQDMDHENMFWYRQDPGLGLRLIYFSYDVKMKEKGDIPEGYSVSREKKERFSLILESASTNQTSMYLCASSPTSRATDTQYFGPGTRLTVL.

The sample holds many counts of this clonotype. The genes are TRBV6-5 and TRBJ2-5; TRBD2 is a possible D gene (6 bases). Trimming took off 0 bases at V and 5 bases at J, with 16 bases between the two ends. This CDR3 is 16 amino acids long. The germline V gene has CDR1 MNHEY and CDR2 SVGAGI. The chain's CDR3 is CASSYSLAAARETQYF. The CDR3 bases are TGTGCCAGCAGTTACTCGTTAGCGGCCGCGCGGGAGACCCAGTACTTC.

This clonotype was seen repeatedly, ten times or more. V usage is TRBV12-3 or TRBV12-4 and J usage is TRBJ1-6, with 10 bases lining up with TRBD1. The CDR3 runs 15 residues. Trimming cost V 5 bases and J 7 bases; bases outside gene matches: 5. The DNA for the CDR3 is TGTGCCAGCAGTAAACAGGACAGGGGGAATTCACCCCTCCACTTT. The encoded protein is CASSKQDRGNSPLHF.

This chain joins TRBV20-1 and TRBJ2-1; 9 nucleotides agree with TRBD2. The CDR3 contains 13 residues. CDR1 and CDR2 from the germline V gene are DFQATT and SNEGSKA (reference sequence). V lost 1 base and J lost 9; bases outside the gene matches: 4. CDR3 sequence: CSARAAGGGEQFF. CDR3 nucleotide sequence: TGCAGTGCTAGAGCAGCGGGAGGAGGTGAGCAGTTCTTC.

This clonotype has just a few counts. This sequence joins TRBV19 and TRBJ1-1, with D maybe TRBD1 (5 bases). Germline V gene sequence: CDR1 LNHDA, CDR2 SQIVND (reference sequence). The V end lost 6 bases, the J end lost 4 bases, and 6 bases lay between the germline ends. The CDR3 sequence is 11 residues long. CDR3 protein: CASRDSTEAFF. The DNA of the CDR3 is TGTGCCAGTAGAGACAGCACTGAAGCTTTCTTT.